This TCR beta chain derives from a study of T cell responses to AZD1222 COVID-19 vaccine. Study-level findings and limits: The number of AZD1222 recipients seropositive at baseline was only 6 or 7. Females made up more of the donors, who were largely white British, and clonal diversity may have come out too low. Once two AZD1222 doses were given, Spike-specific TCR breadth and depth went up.

This clone showed up just once. The antigen remains undetermined. CDR1 MNHEY and CDR2 SVGAGI come from the germline V gene. The CDR3 has 12 residues. V lost 7 bases to trimming and J lost 7 bases, with 13 bases between them. TCRdb's copy holds only in-frame clones and misses some; the assay was immunoSEQ multiplex PCR. Here the sample spans some 150,000 clones, roughly 88% being singletons. The sample consisted of peripheral blood, taken 28 days after the second dose of the MenACWY control vaccine. This chain joins TRBV6-5 and TRBJ2-5; tentative D call: TRBD1 (7 bases). The TCR originated in an adult who received the MenACWY meningococcal vaccine as a control. CDR3 protein: CASTYQGGTQYF. The CDR3 DNA reads as TGTGCCAGCACTTATCAGGGGGGGACCCAGTACTTC.